This TCR beta chain derives from a study of vaccination and CD4 T cells after COVID-19. The sample's treatment: roughly 11-day PBMC culture with coronavirus spike peptide pools or control peptides (ViraFEST assay). This clonotype was seen a handful of times. Its specificity is unknown. The Oncomine TCR Beta short-read assay sequenced DNA from cultured CD4+ T cells. TCRdb reprocessed the PCR reads via MiXCR and lists one record per CDR3 protein. This table has about 21,000 distinct CDR3 sequences, about 62% appearing once. V lost 3 bases, J lost 0 bases, and 12 bases lay in between. The germline V gene encodes CDR1 SNHLY and CDR2 FYNNEI. This CDR3 has 17 residues.

Sequencing was performed on CD4+ T cells from blood, cultured in vitro, taken before SARS-CoV-2 vaccination. This rearrangement joins TRBV2 to TRBJ1-6; D is ambiguous. The source of this sequence is a human donor who received a COVID-19 vaccine. Here the CDR3 reads CASSDLRLSSYNSPLHF. The CDR3 DNA reads TGTGCCAGCAGTGACCTAAGGCTCAGCTCCTATAATTCACCCCTCCACTTT.